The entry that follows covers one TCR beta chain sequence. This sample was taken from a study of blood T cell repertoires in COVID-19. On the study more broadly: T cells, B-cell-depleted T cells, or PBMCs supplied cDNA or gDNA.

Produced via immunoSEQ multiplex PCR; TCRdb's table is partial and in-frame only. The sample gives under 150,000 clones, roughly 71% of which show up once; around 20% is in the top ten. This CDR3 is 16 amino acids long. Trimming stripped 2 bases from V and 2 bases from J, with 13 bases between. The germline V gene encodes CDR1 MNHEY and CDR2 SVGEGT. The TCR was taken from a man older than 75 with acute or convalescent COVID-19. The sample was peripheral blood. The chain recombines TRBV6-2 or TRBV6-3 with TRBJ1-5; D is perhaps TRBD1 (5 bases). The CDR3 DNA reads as TGTGCCAGCAGTTACGCCGGGACTGCTGGCAATCAGCCCCAGCATTTT. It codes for CASSYAGTAGNQPQHF.